The rows below give T cell receptor beta chains drawn from one sample of a study of regulatory T cells in long-lasting Graves disease. TCRdb re-analysed the multiplex PCR reads in MiXCR, keeping a single row per CDR3 protein. Among 600,000 to 650,000 distinct CDR3 sequences listed, around 17% were seen once. These data also formed part of another study, on T cells in Graves' hyperthyroidism and ophthalmopathy.

Sequencing used peripheral blood mononuclear cells (PBMCs), obtained at new diagnosis, from a patient treated with antithyroid drugs. These receptors all come from a woman aged 30 to 39 with Graves disease. Both conserved end residues are part of each CDR3. The D gene is left open where the match is weak. Part of the rows lack a size; the others show once, few, many or a class for expanded clones.

>TRBJ2-2|many|TRBV12-3/TRBV12-4|-
TGTGCCAGCAGTTGGACAGCCGGGGAGCTGTTTTTT
CASSWTAGELFF
>TRBJ2-5|-|TRBV7-6|-
TGTGCCAGCAGCACTTTCCAAGAGACCCAGTACTTC
CASSTFQETQYF
>TRBJ2-1|few|TRBV20-1|-
TGCAGTGCTAGAGGGGTGGGAGATCTCTACAATGAGCAGTTCTTC
CSARGVGDLYNEQFF
>TRBJ2-1|-|TRBV7-9|TRBD1
TGTGCCAGCAGCTTAGATGAGGGGGCGATCCCCAATGAGCAGTTCTTC
CASSLDEGAIPNEQFF
>TRBJ1-1|few|TRBV28|TRBD1
TGTGCCACAATACGGGGACAGATAAACACTGAAGCTTTCTTT
CATIRGQINTEAFF
>TRBJ2-2|-|TRBV7-2|-
TGTGCCAGCAGCCGGAGGGGGGGGTGGGGCCAAGGCGGGGAGCTGTTTTTT
CASSRRGGWGQGGELFF
>TRBJ2-1|-|TRBV30|TRBD2
TGTGCCTGGAGTATAGGGACTAGCGGGAGGGTTAGTGAGCAGTTCTTC
CAWSIGTSGRVSEQFF
>TRBJ1-6|-|TRBV30|TRBD1
TGTGCCTGGAGCCATGGGACAGATAATTCACCCCTCCACTTT
CAWSHGTDNSPLHF
>TRBJ2-6|-|TRBV11-2|-
TGTGCCAGCAGCACTTATGGGGGACGGGCAAACTCTGGGGCCAACGTCCTGACTTTC
CASSTYGGRANSGANVLTF
>TRBJ2-3|many|TRBV6-1|TRBD2
TGTGCCAGCAGTCAAGATAGCGGGGCAACTAGCACAGATACGCAGTATTTT
CASSQDSGATSTDTQYF
>TRBJ1-5|many|TRBV6-1|-
TGTGCCAGTTTAGAGCCTCCTAATCAGCCCCAGCATTTT
CASLEPPNQPQHF
>TRBJ2-2|many|TRBV29-1|TRBD2
TGCAGCGGAGGGACTAGCGGGAGTTCAAACACCGGGGAGCTGTTTTTT
CSGGTSGSSNTGELFF
>TRBJ2-2|many|TRBV5-1|-
TGCGCCAGCAGCAGGGAATCGTGGGACACCGGGGAGCTGTTTTTT
CASSRESWDTGELFF
>TRBJ2-7|-|TRBV18|-
TGTGCCAGCTCACTCGGGCGATCTTCGGACGAGCAGTACTTC
CASSLGRSSDEQYF
>TRBJ2-2|many|TRBV12-3/TRBV12-4|TRBD1
TGTGCCAGCGAAGACAGGGTGAACACCGGGGAGCTGTTTTTT
CASEDRVNTGELFF
>TRBJ1-2|-|TRBV27|-
TGTGCCAGCAGTTCCGGGGTTAGTTTGTATGGCTACACCTTC
CASSSGVSLYGYTF
>TRBJ2-2|-|TRBV5-1|TRBD2
TGCGCCAGCAGCGAACGGACTAGTCAAGCCGGGGAGCTGTTTTTT
CASSERTSQAGELFF
>TRBJ1-5|few|TRBV6-2/TRBV6-3|-
TGTGCCAGCAGTGAATGGAATTGGCTATATAGCAATCAGCCCCAGCATTTT
CASSEWNWLYSNQPQHF
>TRBJ1-4|-|TRBV24-1|-
TGTGCCACCAGTGACAGACGGGATGCGCCGAATGAAAAACTGTTTTTT
CATSDRRDAPNEKLFF
>TRBJ2-3|few|TRBV9|-
TGTGCCAGCAGCGTGCGCCCTAGCACAGATACGCAGTATTTT
CASSVRPSTDTQYF
>TRBJ1-1|few|TRBV9|-
TGTGCCAGCAGCGTAGTCCCGAGCACTGAAGCTTTCTTT
CASSVVPSTEAFF
>TRBJ1-2|many|TRBV12-3/TRBV12-4|-
TGTGCCAGCACCCGACAGGCCGCGGTAGAGGTAGCGCGGGGGGATGGCTACACCTTC
CASTRQAAVEVARGDGYTF
>TRBJ2-3|-|TRBV6-2/TRBV6-3|TRBD1
TGTGCCAGCAGTTTTAGGGGACAGGTGGGCGCAGATACGCAGTATTTT
CASSFRGQVGADTQYF
>TRBJ1-1|-|TRBV19|-
TGTGCCAGTAGTATAGGGTGGAAGGACACTGAAGCTTTCTTT
CASSIGWKDTEAFF
>TRBJ2-7|-|TRBV9|TRBD1
TGTGCCAGCAGCGTAGGTTCGGACAGGGGCTACGAGCAGTACTTC
CASSVGSDRGYEQYF
>TRBJ2-1|many|TRBV28|-
TGTGCCAGCAGCCCTAGGGGCCCCATCTCCTACAATGAGCAGTTCTTC
CASSPRGPISYNEQFF
>TRBJ2-4|-|TRBV9|-
TGTGCCAGCAGCGTAGGGGAGGGGGAGGATCCAGCCAAAAACATTCAGTACTTC
CASSVGEGEDPAKNIQYF
>TRBJ2-7|few|TRBV20-1|TRBD2
TGCAGTGCTAGAGATCGGGCGGGACTAGCAGGAGTAGCTCAGTACTTC
CSARDRAGLAGVAQYF
>TRBJ2-7|-|TRBV28|TRBD1
TGTGCCAGCAGTTTCTACGGACAGGGGAGTGGATACGAGCAGTACTTC
CASSFYGQGSGYEQYF
>TRBJ1-1|few|TRBV27|-
TGTGCCAGCACCCAGGGACCGCTGAACACTGAAGCTTTCTTT
CASTQGPLNTEAFF
>TRBJ1-2|-|TRBV28|TRBD1
TGTGCCAGCAGTAAGACAGGGGGCAACTATGGCTACACCTTC
CASSKTGGNYGYTF
>TRBJ2-7|few|TRBV7-3|-
TGTGCCAGCAGCCCCGATAGTAATTCTAACTCCTACGAGCAGTACTTC
CASSPDSNSNSYEQYF
>TRBJ2-7|-|TRBV7-6|TRBD1
TGTGCCAGCAGCCTGGGACAGGGCTTCCAGGGTTACGAGCAGTACTTC
CASSLGQGFQGYEQYF
>TRBJ1-2|many|TRBV12-3/TRBV12-4|-
TGTGCCAGCAGTTTAAGTGGTCGAGTTAACTATGGCTACACCTTC
CASSLSGRVNYGYTF
>TRBJ1-4|many|TRBV7-2|TRBD1
TGTGCCAGCAGCTTCATGTCGGGACAGGCGAATGAAAAACTGTTTTTT
CASSFMSGQANEKLFF
>TRBJ1-1|-|TRBV29-1|-
TGCAGCGTTCTTCGCGGGCCGAACACTGAAGCTTTCTTT
CSVLRGPNTEAFF
>TRBJ1-2|-|TRBV29-1|-
TGCAGCGTACACCGGACATCCGGCTACACCTTC
CSVHRTSGYTF
>TRBJ2-2|-|TRBV19|-
TGTGCCAGTAGTATAGTTAAGGGGAGCACCGGGGAGCTGTTTTTT
CASSIVKGSTGELFF
>TRBJ2-7|many|TRBV29-1|-
TGCAGCGTTGCGGGTCGGGCGGGGGCCCTCTCCTACGAGCAGTACTTC
CSVAGRAGALSYEQYF
>TRBJ2-1|few|TRBV5-6|TRBD1
TGTGCCAGCAGCGGGTCCGGGACAGGCGATGAGCAGTTCTTC
CASSGSGTGDEQFF
>TRBJ1-1|few|TRBV5-1|TRBD1
TGCGCCAGCAGCGCTGGACAGGGCGGCAACACTGAAGCTTTCTTT
CASSAGQGGNTEAFF
>TRBJ1-1|once|TRBV9|-
TGTGCCAGCAGCGTAGGGGGTGTCTTCACTGAAGCTTTCTTT
CASSVGGVFTEAFF
>TRBJ2-5|-|TRBV7-2|-
TGTGCCAGCAGCTTAGTCGCAGGGATCCAAGAGACCCAGTACTTC
CASSLVAGIQETQYF
>TRBJ2-7|-|TRBV6-1|TRBD1
TGTGCCAGCCTATCACTCCGACAGGGGTCCTACGAGCAGTACTTC
CASLSLRQGSYEQYF
>TRBJ1-2|many|TRBV27|-
TGTGCCAGCAGCTTACGCCGACAGAACTATGGCTACACCTTC
CASSLRRQNYGYTF
>TRBJ1-3|-|TRBV20-1|-
TGCAGTGCTGGAGAGCCCGGCAGGACGGGGGGAAACACCATATATTTT
CSAGEPGRTGGNTIYF
>TRBJ2-6|-|TRBV6-1|-
TGTGCCAGCAAAGGCGGGGCCAACGTCCTGACTTTC
CASKGGANVLTF
>TRBJ2-3|many|TRBV2|TRBD2
TGTGCCAGCAGTGAAACCCAGCGGGGAACCACAGATACGCAGTATTTT
CASSETQRGTTDTQYF
>TRBJ2-7|many|TRBV3-1|TRBD1
TGTGCCAGCAGCCTACCGGGACAGCACTACGAGCAGTACTTC
CASSLPGQHYEQYF
>TRBJ1-4|few|TRBV20-1|TRBD1
TGCAGTGCGAGTCCGGGACAGGGGCGAGTAAATGAAAAACTGTTTTTT
CSASPGQGRVNEKLFF